Below are 27 T cell receptor beta chains sequenced from a single sample in a study of CD8+ T cells in alopecia areata. Following RNA extraction, reverse transcription yielded cDNA that acted as the sequencing template. Sequencing was performed with immunoSEQ multiplex PCR; in TCRdb, only in-frame clones are kept and a portion is missing. The top ten hold almost 0.5% of the sample, which has fewer than 250,000 clones, under 40% seen once. Treatment here: oral pan-JAK inhibitor, 5-10 mg twice daily. The sample in question was CD4+ T cells sorted from blood, obtained at roughly week 30, from a patient treated with tofacitinib. All receptors derive from a human donor with alopecia areata.

CDR3 coding DNA: TGCAGCGCTGACGAGCTTGACACTGAAGCTTTCTTT. It yields the protein CSADELDTEAFF. The chain links TRBV29-1 to TRBJ1-1; D is ambiguous. V lost 7 bases and J 3 bases, leaving 12 bases between the germline ends. The V gene's germline CDR1 is SQVTM and CDR2 ANQGSEA. CDR3 length equals 12 residues. The full variable domain, in which reference TRBV29-1 and TRBJ1-1 provide the parts outside the CDR3, is SAVISQKPSRDICQRGTSLTIQCQVDSQVTMMFWYRQQPGQSLTLIATANQGSEATYESGFVIDKFPISRPNLTFSTLTVSNMSPEDSSIYLCSADELDTEAFFGQGTRLTVV.

This clone was detected only once. The chain combines TRBV15 with TRBJ2-1; possibly TRBD1 for D (5 bases). The V end was cut by 0 bases, the J end by 7 bases, with 19 bases between. The CDR3 is 17 residues long. From germline, CDR1 is LNHNV and CDR2 YYDKDF (reference sequence). This CDR3 is CATSREWPPGPGNEQFF. Here the CDR3 DNA reads TGTGCCACCAGCAGAGAATGGCCACCGGGCCCAGGGAATGAGCAGTTCTTC.

The chain links TRBV9 to TRBJ2-7; 7 nucleotides align to TRBD1. Germline CDR1 and CDR2: SGDLS and YYNGEE. This CDR3 has 15 residues. J gave up 4 bases and V 0 bases, and 7 bases lay outside the gene matches. CDR3 residues: CASSVAPTGSYEQYF. Here the CDR3 DNA reads TGTGCCAGCAGCGTAGCCCCGACAGGGTCTTACGAGCAGTACTTC. The full variable domain, with the rest looked up from reference TRBV9 and TRBJ2-7, is DSGVTQTPKHLITATGQRVTLRCSPRSGDLSVYWYQQSLDQGLQFLIQYYNGEERAKGNILERFSAQQFPDLHSELNLSSLELGDSALYFCASSVAPTGSYEQYFGPGTRLTVT.

V is TRBV9 and J is TRBJ2-1, with D perhaps being TRBD1 or TRBD2 (6 bases each). V gave up 0 bases and J gave up 0 bases, with 13 bases separating them. CDR3 size: 17 residues. Germline loops: CDR1 SGDLS, CDR2 YYNGEE. The CDR3 sequence is CASSVVGGTSSYNEQFF. In DNA, the CDR3 is TGTGCCAGCAGCGTAGTCGGGGGCACGAGCTCCTACAATGAGCAGTTCTTC. Supplemented by reference TRBV9 and TRBJ2-1, the full variable domain reads DSGVTQTPKHLITATGQRVTLRCSPRSGDLSVYWYQQSLDQGLQFLIQYYNGEERAKGNILERFSAQQFPDLHSELNLSSLELGDSALYFCASSVVGGTSSYNEQFFGPGTRLTVL.

The chain recombines TRBV5-4 with TRBJ2-1, with a possible D match to TRBD1 (5 bases). V lost 2 bases to trimming and J lost 2 bases, with 11 bases between them. Germline V lookup: CDR1 SGHNT, CDR2 YYREEE (reference sequence). The CDR3 sequence is 15 residues long. CDR3 DNA: TGTGCCAGCAGCTTTCAGGGCAAGGCCTACAATGAGCAGTTCTTC. Translated: CASSFQGKAYNEQFF.

This chain links TRBV5-6 with TRBJ2-1; TRBD1 matches 7 bases. Germline CDR1 is SGHDT and CDR2 is YYEEEE. The V gene end was trimmed by 3 bases and the J gene end by 12 bases; junction bases not matched to a gene: 12. The CDR3 sequence is 14 residues long. Written as DNA, the CDR3 is TGTGCCAGCAGCTCTCAGGGACAGAAAAGGGCGCAGTTCTTC. Encoded protein: CASSSQGQKRAQFF. Full variable domain (remainder filled in from reference TRBV5-6 and TRBJ2-1): DAGVTQSPTHLIKTRGQQVTLRCSPKSGHDTVSWYQQALGQGPQFIFQYYEEEERQRGNFPDRFSGHQFPNYSSELNVNALLLGDSALYLCASSSQGQKRAQFFGPGTRLTVL.

V gene TRBV5-6 combines with J gene TRBJ2-4, with a possible D match to TRBD2 (5 bases). CDR3 length: 14 amino acids. Germline V gives CDR1 SGHDT, CDR2 YYEEEE. Trimming pared 0 bases from V and 8 bases from J, leaving 12 bases between. CDR3 amino acids: CASSLGFPGYIQYF. The CDR3 DNA sequence: TGTGCCAGCAGCTTGGGGTTCCCGGGGTACATTCAGTACTTC.

The V call is TRBV11-2, the J call TRBJ1-5; tentative D call: TRBD1 (5 bases). Germline V lookup: CDR1 SGHAT, CDR2 FQNNGV. The V gene lost 5 bases and the J gene lost 1 base, with 9 bases spanning the gap. This CDR3 has 14 residues. The CDR3 coding sequence is TGTGCCAGCAGCACGGGGCTGAGCAATCAGCCCCAGCATTTT. Translating gives CASSTGLSNQPQHF.

This clone was seen a handful of times. This chain joins TRBV1 and TRBJ2-1. TRBV1 is recorded as a pseudogene. The CDR3 is 18 amino acids. This chain's CDR3 is CTSSQGGRFEFSYNEQFF. The CDR3 DNA reads as TGCACCAGCAGCCAAGGGGGGAGATTCGAATTCTCCTACAATGAGCAGTTCTTC.

The chain recombines TRBV5-1 with TRBJ2-7, with D perhaps matching TRBD2 (5 bases). CDR1 is SGHRS and CDR2 is YFSETQ in the germline V gene. V was shortened by 1 base and J by 3 bases, with 17 bases between the two germline ends. The CDR3 spans 16 residues. CDR3 residues: CASSLTAGRRDYEQYF. The CDR3 region has the DNA TGCGCCAGCAGCTTGACGGCGGGCCGACGGGACTACGAGCAGTACTTC.

The chain combines TRBV7-2 with TRBJ1-1; unclear D gene. Deletions cut 5 bases from V and 7 bases from J, with 14 bases between. Germline V lookup: CDR1 SGHTA, CDR2 FQGNSA. CDR3 length equals 13 residues. The CDR3 region is CASSPYLSSEAFF. The CDR3 region has the DNA TGTGCCAGCAGCCCCTACCTATCGAGTGAAGCTTTCTTT.

The J gene is TRBJ2-1, the V gene TRBV2, with 7 bases that match TRBD2. Germline CDR1 reads SNHLY; CDR2 reads FYNNEI. V was pared by 10 bases and J by 10 bases, with 16 bases of the junction left unmatched. CDR3 length: 14 amino acids. The CDR3 region is CATQGTSVHIEQFF. CDR3 sequence (DNA): TGTGCCACCCAGGGTACTAGCGTACACATAGAGCAGTTCTTC.

This clone was seen a few times. The V call is TRBV18, the J call TRBJ2-7; TRBD1 agrees at 12 bases. From germline, CDR1 is KGHSH and CDR2 LQKENI. The CDR3 runs to 14 residues. V lost 4 bases to trimming and J lost 5 bases; unmatched junction nucleotides: 3. The CDR3 DNA reads as TGTGCCAGCTCACAGGGACAGGGGGCGGACGAGCAGTACTTC. Its protein product is CASSQGQGADEQYF.

The CDR3 reads CASRRQGMIHTF. The CDR3 bases are TGTGCCAGCCGTCGGCAGGGGATGATCCACACCTTC. This chain connects TRBV6-6 to TRBJ1-2; possible D gene TRBD1, 6 bases. The germline V and J ends were trimmed by 8 bases and 12 bases, with 19 bases remaining between them. CDR1 is MNHNY, CDR2 SVGAGI, per germline (reference sequence). CDR3 length: 12 residues.

In its sample, this clone was seen a few times. The J gene is TRBJ2-1, the V gene TRBV9; 12 bases are shared with TRBD2. V gave up 4 bases and J gave up 0 bases; unmatched junction bases: 20. Germline V CDR1 and CDR2: SGDLS, YYNGEE. This CDR3 spans 22 amino acids. The DNA for the CDR3 is TGTGCCAGCAGCCGAAATCGAAGAACGGGACTAGCGGGCCGCCGCTCCTACAATGAGCAGTTCTTC. Its protein is CASSRNRRTGLAGRRSYNEQFF.

This clone was found a few times. The J gene is TRBJ2-7, the V gene TRBV30; D is unclear. This CDR3 has 16 amino acids. V shed 5 bases and J shed 6 bases, with 26 bases lying between them. Germline CDR1 is GTSNPN and CDR2 is SVGIG (reference sequence). Here the CDR3 reads CAWVYRRTASPGEQYF. In nucleotides, the CDR3 is TGTGCCTGGGTTTACCGACGGACGGCTTCCCCTGGCGAGCAGTACTTC.

The CDR3 nucleotides are TGCAGCGTTGTACCCAGCGGGGGGGCCATGGATACGCAGTATTTT. It specifies CSVVPSGGAMDTQYF. The V and J genes are TRBV29-1 and TRBJ2-3, with 10 bases fitting TRBD2. The ends lost 4 bases at V and 6 bases at J; junction bases unmatched: 10. This CDR3 is 15 amino acids long. The germline gives CDR1 SQVTM, CDR2 ANQGSEA.

The chain joins TRBV30 to TRBJ1-1; D not resolved. CDR3 length equals 14 residues. Germline V gives CDR1 GTSNPN, CDR2 SVGIG (reference sequence). V was cut by 0 bases and J by 1 base, with 9 bases left in between. In DNA, the CDR3 is TGTGCCTGGAGTGTACAGTGGTCGAACACTGAAGCTTTCTTT. It translates to CAWSVQWSNTEAFF.

V is TRBV7-2 and J is TRBJ2-1; 7 nucleotides match TRBD1. Per germline, CDR1 SGHTA and CDR2 FQGNSA. The CDR3 spans 14 residues. Losses at the gene ends were 1 base for V and 4 bases for J; bases not matched to a gene: 1. The CDR3 coding sequence is TGTGCCAGCAGCTTAGGACAGGGATACAATGAGCAGTTCTTC. This gives the protein CASSLGQGYNEQFF. Together with reference TRBV7-2 and TRBJ2-1, the CDR3 gives the full variable domain: GAGVSQSPSNKVTEKGKDVELRCDPISGHTALYWYRQSLGQGLEFLIYFQGNSAPDKSGLPSDRFSAERTGGSVSTLTIQRTQQEDSAVYLCASSLGQGYNEQFFGPGTRLTVL.

This chain joins TRBV7-9 and TRBJ1-6; D gene ambiguous. The germline CDR1 and CDR2 sequences are SEHNR and FQNEAQ (reference sequence). The ends were cut back, 1 base at V and 5 bases at J, with 6 bases in the middle. This CDR3 is built from 14 residues. The CDR3 nucleotides read TGTGCCAGCAGCTTAGGAGTGAATAATTCACCCCTCCACTTT. Translation gives CASSLGVNNSPLHF.

This clone was picked up a small number of times. This chain uses TRBV18 with TRBJ1-1; D is uncertain. The germline CDR1 and CDR2 sequences are KGHSH and LQKENI. V was pared by 5 bases and J by 3 bases, with 10 bases between. This CDR3 has 13 amino acids. The CDR3 here is CASSIRRDTEAFF. The CDR3 DNA sequence: TGTGCCAGCTCAATTAGAAGGGACACTGAAGCTTTCTTT.

J is TRBJ2-7 and V is TRBV6-1, with TRBD1 as a possible D gene (5 bases). The CDR3 has 12 amino acids. V was pared by 11 bases and J by 4 bases, with 15 bases between. The germline gives CDR1 MNHNS, CDR2 SASEGT. The CDR3 nucleotides are TGTGCCTCCCAGGGATCGTTATACGAGCAGTACTTC. It specifies CASQGSLYEQYF.

The chain recombines TRBV7-3 with TRBJ2-5, with TRBD2 matching over 9 bases. The CDR3 is 16 amino acids. V was clipped by 5 bases and J by 4 bases; unmatched bases: 11. Germline assignment: CDR1 SGHTA and CDR2 FQGTGA. CDR3: CASSPHSGSGRETQYF. The CDR3 coding sequence is TGTGCCAGCAGCCCACATAGCGGGAGCGGGCGAGAGACCCAGTACTTC.

This clone was observed once. The gene calls are TRBV5-6 and TRBJ1-2; no clear D gene. V lost 0 bases to trimming and J lost 1 base, with 10 bases between them. Per germline, CDR1 SGHDT and CDR2 YYEEEE. The CDR3 loop spans 15 amino acids. CDR3: CASSLGTSFNYGYTF. CDR3 nucleotide sequence: TGTGCCAGCAGCTTGGGGACGTCATTTAACTATGGCTACACCTTC.

This clone was seen only a few times. The chain couples TRBV29-1 to TRBJ2-1; 9 nucleotides align to TRBD2. The trim removed 5 bases at V and 7 bases at J, leaving 6 bases unmatched. The CDR3 spans 13 residues. Germline CDR1 SQVTM, CDR2 ANQGSEA. The CDR3 nucleotides are TGCAGCGTTTCCAGCGGGGGGCGTAATGAGCAGTTCTTC. Translation gives CSVSSGGRNEQFF.

This clone was observed once. This chain uses TRBV18 with TRBJ1-1, with 7 bases aligning to TRBD1. The V gene's germline CDR1 is KGHSH and CDR2 LQKENI. J gave up 2 bases and V 0 bases, and 3 bases lay outside the gene matches. The CDR3 has 15 amino acids. The CDR3: CASSPPNRGNTEAFF. Written as DNA, the CDR3 is TGTGCCAGCTCACCACCGAACAGGGGCAACACTGAAGCTTTCTTT.

The chain couples TRBV14 to TRBJ1-2; D uncertain. Deletions cut 3 bases from V and 2 bases from J, with 10 bases between. Germline-derived CDR1 and CDR2 are SGHDN and FVKESK. This CDR3 region has 14 residues. The CDR3 DNA is TGTGCCAGCAGCCAGTCCCTCTTAAACTATGGCTACACCTTC. As protein: CASSQSLLNYGYTF. The entire variable domain, with the rest obtained from reference TRBV14 and TRBJ1-2, is as follows: EAGVTQFPSHSVIEKGQTVTLRCDPISGHDNLYWYRRVMGKEIKFLLHFVKESKQDESGMPNNRFLAERTGGTYSTLKVQPAELEDSGVYFCASSQSLLNYGYTFGSGTRLTVV.